This passage covers 19 T cell receptor beta chains from one sample sequenced in a study of cytotoxic CD8 clonotypes in ibrutinib-treated CLL. Assay: immunoSEQ multiplex PCR; the TCRdb copy retains only in-frame clones and omits some. This repertoire shows almost 85,000 clones, 86% found once; its top ten account for under 6%. This specimen consisted of PBMCs, obtained before ibrutinib treatment. These receptor sequences come from a human donor with chronic lymphocytic leukemia.

Comments on this clone: The sample holds other DNA sequences that translate to the same CDR3. The J gene is TRBJ2-1, the V gene TRBV7-3; D remains unclear. The CDR3 runs 15 residues. Germline assignment: CDR1 SGHTA and CDR2 FQGTGA. V gave up 4 bases and J gave up 0 bases, with 10 bases separating them. DNA for the CDR3: TGTGCCAGCAGCTCCGGACCGAGCTCCTACAATGAGCAGTTCTTC. Protein: CASSSGPSSYNEQFF.

CDR3 in amino acids: CASSSGQGAGTGELFF. The CDR3 DNA reads as TGTGCCAGCAGCTCCGGACAGGGGGCGGGTACCGGGGAGCTGTTTTTT. V gene TRBV7-3 combines with J gene TRBJ2-2; 11 nucleotides agree with TRBD1. Germline V CDR1 and CDR2: SGHTA, FQGTGA. The CDR3 has 16 amino acids. Trimming at V came to 4 bases and at J to 5 bases, leaving 6 bases not matched to a gene.

The chain employs TRBV30 and TRBJ2-6; perhaps TRBD2 as D (6 bases). V gave up 1 base and J gave up 2 bases, with 9 bases separating them. The CDR3 totals 15 residues. The germline V gene encodes CDR1 GTSNPN and CDR2 SVGIG (reference sequence). The CDR3 region has the DNA TGTGCCTGGAGTGGGGGGGTACCTGGGGCCAACGTCCTGACTTTC. Its translation is CAWSGGVPGANVLTF. The full variable domain, in which reference TRBV30 and TRBJ2-6 provide the parts outside the CDR3, is SQTIHQWPATLVQPVGSPLSLECTVEGTSNPNLYWYRQAAGRGLQLLFYSVGIGQISSEVPQNLSASRPQDRQFILSSKKLLLSDSGFYLCAWSGGVPGANVLTFGAGSRLTVL.

The V call is TRBV11-2, the J call TRBJ2-2; 9 bases are a match to TRBD2. The junction had 10 bases not matched to a gene; V was cut back by 5 bases and J by 0 bases. CDR1 SGHAT and CDR2 FQNNGV come from the germline V gene. The CDR3 totals 18 residues. DNA of the CDR3: TGTGCCAGCAGCGGGGGACGTACTAGCGGGCCGAACACCGGGGAGCTGTTTTTT. The encoded protein is CASSGGRTSGPNTGELFF.

There are a few counts of this clone. The gene calls are TRBV27 and TRBJ2-5; tentatively, D is TRBD1 (6 bases). The V gene's germline CDR1 is MNHEY and CDR2 SMNVEV (reference sequence). V lost 5 bases and J lost 1, with 17 bases in between. This CDR3 contains 16 residues. The CDR3 DNA reads as TGTGCCAGCAGTCCCCGTCCGAGGGGGACCCAAGAGACCCAGTACTTC. It codes for CASSPRPRGTQETQYF.

This chain uses TRBV6-5 with TRBJ2-3; 8 positions agree with TRBD1. The CDR3 totals 15 residues. V lost 1 base, J lost 4 bases, and 4 bases stayed unmatched. Germline V gene lookup returns CDR1 MNHEY and CDR2 SVGAGI. Written as DNA, the CDR3 is TGTGCCAGCAGTTACTTTACGACAGGGGCAGATACGCAGTATTTT. Amino acid sequence: CASSYFTTGADTQYF.

This clone was picked up one time. The J gene is TRBJ2-1, the V gene TRBV30; the match to TRBD1 covers 8 bases. J was trimmed by 7 bases and V by 1 base; bases with no gene match: 3. CDR1 GTSNPN and CDR2 SVGIG come from the germline V gene (reference sequence). The CDR3 is 13 residues long. The CDR3 sequence: CAWSGTGTNEQFF. CDR3 bases: TGTGCCTGGAGTGGGACAGGGACAAATGAGCAGTTCTTC.

V and J are TRBV4-1 and TRBJ2-1; 9 bases agree with TRBD2. The CDR3 has 15 amino acids. V dropped 1 base and J dropped 6; count of bases not matched to a gene: 4. Germline CDR1 is MGHRA and CDR2 is YSYEKL. CDR3 protein: CASSQVQAGGNEQFF. CDR3 sequence (DNA): TGCGCCAGCAGCCAAGTCCAAGCGGGGGGCAATGAGCAGTTCTTC.

The count of this clone is one. This chain links TRBV27 with TRBJ1-1; 8 nucleotides line up with TRBD1. The CDR3 extends over 17 amino acids. Germline-derived CDR1 and CDR2 are MNHEY and SMNVEV (reference sequence). The ends lost 2 bases at V and 0 bases at J; junction bases unmatched: 8. CDR3 sequence: CASSLQGAGRMNTEAFF. In DNA, the CDR3 is TGTGCCAGCAGTTTACAGGGGGCAGGTCGTATGAACACTGAAGCTTTCTTT.

The genes are TRBV19 and TRBJ2-5; 11 nucleotides align to TRBD2. The germline V gene has CDR1 LNHDA and CDR2 SQIVND (reference sequence). There are 16 residues in the CDR3. The ends lost 3 bases at V and 3 bases at J; junction bases unmatched: 6. For the CDR3, the DNA is TGTGCCAGTAGTATTCGGTCTAGCGGGAGGAAAGAGACCCAGTACTTC. It specifies CASSIRSSGRKETQYF. The full variable domain, in which reference TRBV19 and TRBJ2-5 provide the parts outside the CDR3, is DGGITQSPKYLFRKEGQNVTLSCEQNLNHDAMYWYRQDPGQGLRLIYYSQIVNDFQKGDIAEGYSVSREKKESFPLTVTSAQKNPTAFYLCASSIRSSGRKETQYFGPGTRLLVL.

This chain joins TRBV30 and TRBJ2-5, with D possibly TRBD2 on 5 matching bases. Germline assignment: CDR1 GTSNPN and CDR2 SVGIG (reference sequence). V lost 0 bases and J lost 1, with 18 bases in between. The CDR3 length is 17 residues. DNA for the CDR3: TGTGCCTGGAGTGTACGGAGAGGCGGGCTTTTCCAAGAGACCCAGTACTTC. Protein product: CAWSVRRGGLFQETQYF.

This clone was detected only once. The rearrangement joins TRBV6-5 to TRBJ2-1; D may be TRBD2 (7 bases). CDR3 length: 13 amino acids. Germline-derived CDR1 and CDR2 are MNHEY and SVGAGI. Trimming left V 7 bases short and J 6 bases short, with 13 bases between. CDR3 amino acids: CASNGRGSNEQFF. CDR3 coding DNA: TGTGCCAGCAATGGGAGGGGGAGCAATGAGCAGTTCTTC.

V and J are TRBV7-3 and TRBJ2-1; 9 bases map to TRBD2. Germline values: CDR1 SGHTA, CDR2 FQGTGA. This CDR3 has 15 residues. With V trimmed by 5 bases and J by 6 bases, 8 bases remained unmatched. CDR3 coding DNA: TGTGCCAGCAGCCTGAATGCGGGAGGGGTCAATGAGCAGTTCTTC. Translated: CASSLNAGGVNEQFF. The full variable domain, with the rest looked up from reference TRBV7-3 and TRBJ2-1, is GAGVSQTPSNKVTEKGKYVELRCDPISGHTALYWYRQSLGQGPEFLIYFQGTGAADDSGLPNDRFFAVRPEGSVSTLKIQRTERGDSAVYLCASSLNAGGVNEQFFGPGTRLTVL.

DNA for the CDR3: TGTGCCTGGAGTTGGGGGGGAAACTATGGCTACACCTTC. This translates into CAWSWGGNYGYTF. The chain links TRBV30 to TRBJ1-2, with a possible D match to TRBD1 (5 bases). The V gene's germline CDR1 is GTSNPN and CDR2 SVGIG (reference sequence). V lost 2 bases and J lost 2, with 9 bases in between. This CDR3 has 13 amino acids.

The V and J genes are TRBV5-1 and TRBJ2-3; TRBD1 is a possible D gene (6 bases). V was shortened by 4 bases and J by 4 bases, with 19 bases between the two germline ends. The germline V gene has CDR1 SGHRS and CDR2 YFSETQ. The CDR3 is 16 amino acids. CDR3 nucleotide sequence: TGCGCCAGCAGCCCAATTACAGGGAATTCCGCAGATACGCAGTATTTT. It translates to CASSPITGNSADTQYF. The complete variable domain, with remaining parts taken from reference TRBV5-1 and TRBJ2-3, reads KAGVTQTPRYLIKTRGQQVTLSCSPISGHRSVSWYQQTPGQGLQFLFEYFSETQRNKGNFPGRFSGRQFSNSRSEMNVSTLELGDSALYLCASSPITGNSADTQYFGPGTRLTVL.

This chain links TRBV2 with TRBJ2-3; possible D gene TRBD1, 5 bases. Germline V gives CDR1 SNHLY, CDR2 FYNNEI. Trimming pared 8 bases from V and 1 base from J, leaving 16 bases between. This CDR3 spans 15 amino acids. CDR3 sequence reads: CASLSGPRGTDTQYF. The DNA of the CDR3 is TGTGCCAGCCTCTCAGGGCCGCGTGGCACAGATACGCAGTATTTT.

There are a few counts of this clone. The chain has TRBV6-1 and TRBJ1-5; possibly TRBD1 for D (6 bases). Looked up from germline, CDR1 is MNHNS and CDR2 is SASEGT. The CDR3 is 15 amino acids. V lost 5 bases and J 1 base, leaving 12 bases between the germline ends. CDR3 residues: CASSLGGASNQPQHF. The CDR3 DNA sequence: TGTGCCAGCAGTTTGGGGGGGGCGAGCAATCAGCCCCAGCATTTT.

The V gene is TRBV7-9, the J gene TRBJ1-3; D not resolved. Germline CDR1 reads SEHNR; CDR2 reads FQNEAQ (reference sequence). The CDR3 loop spans 13 amino acids. The germline V and J ends were trimmed by 5 bases and 1 base, with 6 bases remaining between them. The CDR3 spells CASSPWSGNTIYF. The CDR3 DNA follows: TGTGCCAGCAGCCCGTGGTCTGGAAACACCATATATTTT. The entire variable domain, with the rest obtained from reference TRBV7-9 and TRBJ1-3, is as follows: DTGVSQNPRHKITKRGQNVTFRCDPISEHNRLYWYRQTLGQGPEFLTYFQNEAQLEKSRLLSDRFSAERPKGSFSTLEIQRTEQGDSAMYLCASSPWSGNTIYFGEGSWLTVV.

Note on this clone: Relative to the germline gene, one junction end is altered; a read error may explain this. V and J are TRBV7-7 and TRBJ1-1, with unresolved D. CDR1 and CDR2 from the germline V gene are SSHAT and FNYEAQ (reference sequence). This CDR3 is 13 amino acids long. CDR3 nucleotides: TGTGCTAGCAGTTCCGACGTGAACACTGAAGCTTTCTTT. Protein product: CASSSDVNTEAFF.